The table lists the clone carrying this T cell receptor beta chain with many counts. The data were taken from a study of T cells in Graves' hyperthyroidism and ophthalmopathy. RNA transcripts provided the source from which TCR beta CDR3 regions were amplified. A set of HTBI primers served as the primers for a first-round RT-PCR of the TCR CDR3. TCRdb processed the multiplex PCR reads anew with MiXCR; each CDR3 protein has one entry. The sample holds about 550,000 distinct CDR3 sequences, roughly 20% seen once. Uncontrolled infection, other autoimmune disease, pregnancy or lactation led to exclusion. Using more than 8 ml of fresh peripheral blood, PBMCs were prepared. Per germline, CDR1 MDHEN and CDR2 SYDVKM. This CDR3 spans 15 amino acids. Trimming took off 3 bases at V and 2 bases at J, with 13 bases between the two ends.

Source material: blood. The receptor's source is a man aged 18-30 years with Graves' hyperthyroidism. The genes are TRBV28 and TRBJ1-2; D is perhaps TRBD1 (5 bases). This chain's CDR3 is CASSFTLGPNYGYTF. Written as DNA, the CDR3 is TGTGCCAGCAGTTTCACCTTGGGGCCCAACTATGGCTACACCTTC.